A selection of T cell receptor beta chains follows, all from one sample in a study of technical replicates of blood from a handful of donors. Repertoires were generated with immunoSEQ multiplex PCR, while TCRdb's copy carries only in-frame clones and drops some. The top ten hold 0.25% to 0.35% of the sample, which has tens of thousands of clones, 92% seen once. The sample taken for sequencing was T cells isolated from PBMCs. These receptors all come from a human donor in good health. Each CDR3 is given with its conserved first and last residue. A D gene is named only where the DNA matches it firmly. Clone sizes are given selectively: once, few, many, or a class where the clone is expanded.

TRBV7-9,TRBJ1-1,16,NA,NA,CASSPLWGGKNTEAFF,TGTGCCAGCAGCCCCTTATGGGGGGGGAAGAACACTGAAGCTTTCTTT
TRBV5-4,TRBJ1-2,14,NA,TRBD1,CASSYERAGGRYTF,TGTGCCAGCAGTTACGAGCGGGCAGGGGGCCGCTACACCTTC
TRBV10-3,TRBJ2-7,13,NA,TRBD1,CAISGTGLYEQYF,TGTGCCATCAGCGGGACAGGGCTCTACGAGCAGTACTTC
TRBV10-3,TRBJ2-7,12,NA,TRBD2,CAIRMGGDEQYF,TGTGCCATCAGGATGGGAGGGGACGAGCAGTACTTC
TRBV13,TRBJ1-3,14,NA,TRBD1,CASSQDRGGNTIYF,TGTGCCAGCAGCCAAGACAGGGGCGGAAACACCATATATTTT
TRBV2,TRBJ2-3,13,NA,TRBD1,CASSRPGTGEQYF,TGTGCCAGCAGTAGGCCCGGGACAGGGGAGCAGTATTTT
TRBV7-9,TRBJ2-3,18,NA,TRBD2,CASSFYITAGSQRDTQYF,TGTGCCAGCAGCTTCTACATCACAGCGGGGAGCCAACGGGATACGCAGTATTTT
TRBV29-1,TRBJ1-2,18,NA,TRBD1,CSVAARDREIRARYGYTF,TGCAGCGTGGCTGCGCGGGACAGGGAAATCCGCGCCCGCTATGGCTACACCTTC
TRBV30,TRBJ1-1,12,NA,NA,CAWSGRDTKAFF,TGTGCCTGGAGTGGAAGGGACACCAAAGCTTTCTTT
TRBV10-1,TRBJ2-5,14,NA,TRBD2,CASTQGLAGETQYF,TGCGCCAGCACCCAGGGACTAGCGGGGGAGACCCAGTACTTC
TRBV28,TRBJ1-1,13,NA,TRBD1,CASTSQGAQVAFF,TGTGCCAGCACCTCCCAGGGGGCGCAGGTAGCTTTCTTT
TRBV11-2,TRBJ2-7,15,once,NA,CASRPTSYYSYEQYF,TGTGCCAGCAGACCCACTAGCTATTACTCCTACGAGCAGTACTTC
TRBV30,TRBJ2-5,13,NA,NA,CAWSDRYQETQYF,TGTGCCTGGAGTGACAGATACCAAGAGACCCAGTACTTC
TRBV10-1,TRBJ2-7,14,NA,TRBD2,CASSGTSGSWVQYF,TGCGCCAGCAGTGGGACTAGCGGGAGTTGGGTGCAGTACTTC
TRBV13,TRBJ2-7,15,once,NA,CASSPPPPSSYEQYF,TGTGCCAGCAGCCCGCCCCCTCCGAGCTCCTACGAGCAGTACTTC
TRBV10-2,TRBJ1-5,14,NA,NA,CASSEMGGNQPQHF,TGCGCCAGCAGTGAGATGGGCGGCAATCAGCCCCAGCATTTT
TRBV28,TRBJ1-5,17,NA,TRBD1,CASTTGDRYYSNQPQHF,TGTGCCAGTACTACGGGGGACAGATATTATAGCAATCAGCCCCAGCATTTT
TRBV4-1,TRBJ2-2,12,NA,NA,CASSRGAGELFF,TGCGCCAGCAGCCGGGGGGCCGGGGAGCTGTTTTTT
TRBV11-3,TRBJ2-3,12,NA,NA,CASSSYLDTQYF,TGTGCCAGCAGCTCATACTTGGATACGCAGTATTTT
TRBV5-1,TRBJ2-7,13,NA,NA,CASSPLSVDEQYF,TGCGCCAGCAGCCCCTTGAGCGTCGACGAGCAGTACTTC
TRBV27,TRBJ2-1,18,NA,TRBD2,CASSLYTHRGEGHNEQFF,TGTGCCAGCAGTTTATATACCCACCGAGGGGAGGGTCACAATGAGCAGTTCTTC
TRBV18,TRBJ1-5,15,NA,NA,CASSPFSGGRQPQHF,TGTGCCAGCTCACCTTTTTCGGGGGGCCGGCAGCCCCAGCATTTT
TRBV6-6,TRBJ2-5,13,NA,NA,CASHRQRGETQYF,TGTGCCAGCCATAGACAGAGAGGAGAGACCCAGTACTTC